This note documents a single T cell receptor beta chain sequence. Its matching antigen is unknown. This specimen comes from a study of cytomegalovirus exposure and HLA in healthy donors. Study-level points and caveats: The authors enumerated roughly 180 TCR beta chains as linked to cytomegalovirus. Near-uniform donor sequencing depth was presumed by presence/absence analyses. Trimming of TCR beta V- and J-genes showed a link, identified in a later analysis, to a missense DCLRE1C variant.

The study ran its PCR with 60 Vbeta and 13 Jbeta primers. Method: immunoSEQ multiplex PCR; TCRdb's copy keeps in-frame clones and lacks some. Of over 100,000 clones in the sample, 75% to 85% were seen once. This CDR3 has 14 residues. V was cut by 0 bases and J by 6 bases, with 12 bases left in between. Per germline, CDR1 SGHNT and CDR2 YYREEE (reference sequence). The source of this sequence is a female donor in good health and CMV-seropositive. The sequenced sample was PBMCs. This chain links TRBV5-4 with TRBJ1-2, with D perhaps TRBD1 (5 bases). The CDR3 spells CASSLVGGTHGYTF. In DNA, the CDR3 is TGTGCCAGCAGCTTGGTGGGCGGGACTCATGGCTACACCTTC. The full variable domain, completed using reference TRBV5-4 and TRBJ1-2, is ETGVTQSPTHLIKTRGQQVTLRCSSQSGHNTVSWYQQALGQGPQFIFQYYREEENGRGNFPPRFSGLQFPNYSSELNVNALELDDSALYLCASSLVGGTHGYTFGSGTRLTVV.